The 20 T cell receptor beta chains presented below share a single source sample, sequenced in a study of shared clonotypes between healthy human individuals. Sequencing was performed with immunoSEQ multiplex PCR; in TCRdb, only in-frame clones are kept and a portion is missing. The sample has under 1,100,000 clones; approximately 80% are singletons. Material: memory CD4+ T cells from PBMCs. Subset indicated: CD45RA-negative fraction. The source of these receptors is a young man in good health. Some clones in this sample may be carry-over from other donors' samples.

For the CDR3, the DNA is TGTGCCACTCACCGGGACAGGCGGTTCCCCCAGCATTTT. Amino acids: CATHRDRRFPQHF. V is TRBV28 and J is TRBJ1-5; 8 nucleotides agree with TRBD1. V gave up 10 bases and J gave up 10 bases; unmatched junction bases: 12. The CDR3 covers 13 residues. Germline CDR1 is MDHEN and CDR2 is SYDVKM.

The gene calls are TRBV5-5 and TRBJ1-5; a weak D match, TRBD1 (5 bases). CDR1 is SGHKS and CDR2 is YYEKEE in the germline V gene (reference sequence). The ends were cut back, 3 bases at V and 5 bases at J, with 18 bases in the middle. The CDR3 extends over 16 amino acids. CDR3 loop: CASSSDGRGLYQPQHF. The CDR3, as DNA: TGTGCCAGCAGCTCCGATGGGAGGGGACTATATCAGCCCCAGCATTTT.

In this sample, this clone turned up once. V is TRBV19 and J is TRBJ2-2; TRBD2 matches at 7 bases. The CDR3 length is 14 residues. Germline CDR1 LNHDA, CDR2 SQIVND (reference sequence). Trimming took 7 bases from V and 0 from J; bases not matched to a gene: 2. The CDR3 bases are TGTGCCAGTACTGCGGGAGCGAACACCGGGGAGCTGTTTTTT. This translates into CASTAGANTGELFF. Variable domain in full (rest from reference TRBV19 and TRBJ2-2): DGGITQSPKYLFRKEGQNVTLSCEQNLNHDAMYWYRQDPGQGLRLIYYSQIVNDFQKGDIAEGYSVSREKKESFPLTVTSAQKNPTAFYLCASTAGANTGELFFGEGSRLTVL.

Concerning this clone: A much larger clone differs from this one at a single base, so this may be a read error. Within the sample, other DNA sequences also encode this same CDR3. The chain combines TRBV30 with TRBJ1-5, with D possibly matching TRBD1 (6 bases). Germline V lookup: CDR1 GTSNPN, CDR2 SVGIG (reference sequence). This CDR3 comprises 13 residues. Trimming left V 0 bases short and J 4 bases short, with 7 bases between. The CDR3: CAWSVGGNQPQHF. The CDR3 DNA reads TGTGCCTGGAGTGTAGGGGGAAATCAGCCCCAGCATTTT. The full variable domain, rest sourced from reference TRBV30 and TRBJ1-5, is SQTIHQWPATLVQPVGSPLSLECTVEGTSNPNLYWYRQAAGRGLQLLFYSVGIGQISSEVPQNLSASRPQDRQFILSSKKLLLSDSGFYLCAWSVGGNQPQHFGDGTRLSIL.

The V and J genes are TRBV5-6 and TRBJ2-7; D call uncertain. Germline CDR1 and CDR2: SGHDT and YYEEEE. V was shortened by 4 bases and J by 9 bases, with 14 bases between the two germline ends. This CDR3 comprises 12 residues. CDR3 coding DNA: TGTGCCAGCAGCGAGTTGGGTCTCGGGCAGTACTTC. Translated, it gives CASSELGLGQYF.

V gene TRBV5-1 combines with J gene TRBJ2-5; the D gene is possibly TRBD2 (5 bases). V lost 0 bases and J 1 base, leaving 13 bases between the germline ends. The CDR3 length is 16 residues. From germline, CDR1 is SGHRS and CDR2 YFSETQ. The CDR3 reads CASSLGLQRPQETQYF. The CDR3, as DNA: TGCGCCAGCAGCTTGGGCCTGCAGCGGCCCCAAGAGACCCAGTACTTC.

The chain carries TRBV9 and TRBJ1-1; TRBD1 aligns across 7 bases. V shed 3 bases, J shed 8 bases, and the junction held 13 bases outside the gene matches. The CDR3 has 15 residues. Germline CDR1 is SGDLS and CDR2 is YYNGEE. The CDR3 here is CASSEGPMSGQEAFF. The CDR3 DNA reads as TGTGCCAGCAGCGAGGGGCCTATGTCGGGACAGGAAGCTTTCTTT.

The chain uses TRBV5-1 and TRBJ2-7; the D is unclear. V gave up 3 bases and J gave up 0 bases, with 10 bases separating them. The CDR3 loop spans 14 amino acids. Germline loops: CDR1 SGHRS, CDR2 YFSETQ. The CDR3 bases are TGCGCCAGCAGCTCCGGACCGAGCTCCTACGAGCAGTACTTC. Amino acids: CASSSGPSSYEQYF.

This sequence joins TRBV5-1 and TRBJ2-5; 11 positions match TRBD2. Looked up from germline, CDR1 is SGHRS and CDR2 is YFSETQ. This CDR3 spans 17 amino acids. Trimming cost V 3 bases and J 1 base; bases outside gene matches: 8. The CDR3 spells CASSWGLAGGRQETQYF. CDR3 nucleotides: TGCGCCAGCAGCTGGGGATTAGCGGGAGGGCGCCAAGAGACCCAGTACTTC.

The rearrangement links TRBV6-6 to TRBJ1-2, with 9 bases fitting TRBD1. Germline-derived CDR1 and CDR2 are MNHNY and SVGAGI (reference sequence). The CDR3 totals 14 residues. Germline trimming cut 0 bases from V and 6 bases from J; bases unmatched to any gene: 2. CDR3 DNA sequence: TGTGCCAGCAGTTACTCGGGACAGGGACATGGCTACACCTTC. It codes for CASSYSGQGHGYTF.

This clone came up once. The rearrangement links TRBV6-5 to TRBJ2-7; either TRBD1 or TRBD2 may supply D (6 bases each). Trimming took off 7 bases at V and 5 bases at J, with 15 bases between the two ends. The CDR3 has 13 residues. Per germline, CDR1 MNHEY and CDR2 SVGAGI. CDR3 DNA: TGTGCCAGCACAAAAATGGGGGGCGACGAGCAGTACTTC. Its translation is CASTKMGGDEQYF.

The V call is TRBV7-2, the J call TRBJ2-6; D perhaps matches TRBD2 (6 bases). The length of the CDR3 is 18 residues. Trimming cost V 6 bases and J 2 bases, with 20 bases left between them. Germline assignment: CDR1 SGHTA and CDR2 FQGNSA. CDR3 loop: CASSPPLGWGAGANVLTF. The CDR3 coding sequence is TGTGCCAGCAGTCCCCCCTTGGGGTGGGGGGCTGGGGCCAACGTCCTGACTTTC.

The rearrangement uses TRBV21-1 and TRBJ2-7; the DNA was not compared with TRBD1, the D call given in the table. TRBV21-1 has pseudogene status. This CDR3 has 14 residues. The CDR3 loop reads CASSPGQGAHEQYF. CDR3 sequence (DNA): TGTGCCAGCAGTCCGGGACAGGGGGCCCACGAGCAGTACTTC.

This clone was observed a few times. The CDR3 sequence: CASRALGSPIQETQYF. The CDR3 DNA reads as TGTGCCAGCAGAGCATTAGGAAGCCCCATCCAAGAGACCCAGTACTTC. The chain couples TRBV6-9 to TRBJ2-5; D unclear. V was clipped by 6 bases and J by 1 base, with 18 bases between them. The CDR3 is made up of 16 amino acids. Germline CDR1 and CDR2: MNHGY and SVAAGI.

This rearrangement joins TRBV5-1 to TRBJ1-2; D remains ambiguous. The germline V and J ends were trimmed by 3 bases and 4 bases, with 13 bases remaining between them. The CDR3 contains 14 residues. Per the germline V gene, CDR1 is SGHRS and CDR2 is YFSETQ. The CDR3 loop reads CASSYGQVFYGYTF. The DNA of the CDR3 is TGCGCCAGCAGCTACGGGCAGGTGTTCTATGGCTACACCTTC.

The V call is TRBV18, the J call TRBJ2-3; D might be TRBD1 (5 bases). Germline values: CDR1 KGHSH, CDR2 LQKENI. This CDR3 has 14 amino acids. V was trimmed by 2 bases and J by 4 bases, leaving 10 bases between them. The CDR3 DNA is TGTGCCAGCTCACCAGTGCTGGGGCCAGATACGCAGTATTTT. Translated: CASSPVLGPDTQYF.

The chain joins TRBV5-1 to TRBJ1-5; D is ambiguous. Germline V lookup: CDR1 SGHRS, CDR2 YFSETQ. The CDR3 contains 16 residues. Trimming shortened V by 0 bases and J by 0 bases, and 10 bases separated the two germline ends. CDR3 amino acids: CASSLDYGDSNQPQHF. The DNA for the CDR3 is TGCGCCAGCAGCTTGGATTACGGGGATAGCAATCAGCCCCAGCATTTT.

This clone was recorded once. The V call is TRBV2, the J call TRBJ1-4, with D hard to call. The CDR3 covers 14 residues. Germline assignment: CDR1 SNHLY and CDR2 FYNNEI. Trimming took off 4 bases at V and 5 bases at J, with 11 bases between the two ends. The CDR3 sequence: CASSAPRWNEKLFF. CDR3 DNA sequence: TGTGCCAGCAGTGCCCCCAGGTGGAATGAAAAACTGTTTTTT.

This chain links TRBV5-4 with TRBJ2-2; D not certain. The CDR3 totals 16 residues. CDR1 and CDR2 from the germline V gene are SGHNT and YYREEE (reference sequence). V dropped 4 bases and J dropped 2 bases, with 15 bases sitting between them. The CDR3 is CASSPKDSTNTGELFF. Here the CDR3 DNA reads TGTGCCAGCAGCCCGAAAGACTCAACAAACACCGGGGAGCTGTTTTTT.

V usage is TRBV7-2 and J usage is TRBJ2-3; D is uncertain. Germline V CDR1 and CDR2: SGHTA, FQGNSA. The CDR3 length is 12 residues. V was cut by 1 base and J by 8 bases, with 7 bases left in between. The CDR3 protein is CASSLVRFTQYF. The CDR3 DNA reads as TGTGCCAGCAGCTTAGTGAGGTTTACGCAGTATTTT. Based on the CDR3 plus reference TRBV7-2 and TRBJ2-3, the full variable domain is GAGVSQSPSNKVTEKGKDVELRCDPISGHTALYWYRQSLGQGLEFLIYFQGNSAPDKSGLPSDRFSAERTGGSVSTLTIQRTQQEDSAVYLCASSLVRFTQYFGPGTRLTVL.